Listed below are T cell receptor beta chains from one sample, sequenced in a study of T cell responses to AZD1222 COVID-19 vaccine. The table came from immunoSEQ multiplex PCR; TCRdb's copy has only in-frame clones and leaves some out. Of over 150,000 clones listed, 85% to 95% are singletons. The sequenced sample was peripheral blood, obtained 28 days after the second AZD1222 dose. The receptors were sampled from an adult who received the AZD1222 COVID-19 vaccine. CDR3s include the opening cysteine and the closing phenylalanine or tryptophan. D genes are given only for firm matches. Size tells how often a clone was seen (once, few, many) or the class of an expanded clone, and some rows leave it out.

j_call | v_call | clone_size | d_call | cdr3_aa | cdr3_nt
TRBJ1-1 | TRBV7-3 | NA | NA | CASSLRGINTEAFF | TGTGCCAGCAGCTTACGAGGGATCAACACTGAAGCTTTCTTT
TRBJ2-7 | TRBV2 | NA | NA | CASSGHATYEQYF | TGTGCCAGCAGTGGGCACGCTACCTACGAGCAGTACTTC
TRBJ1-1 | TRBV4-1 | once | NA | CASTLVLNTEAFF | TGCGCCAGCACCCTCGTCTTGAACACTGAAGCTTTCTTT
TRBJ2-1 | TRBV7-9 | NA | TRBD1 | CASRNGTAYNEQFF | TGTGCCAGCAGAAACGGGACAGCATACAATGAGCAGTTCTTC
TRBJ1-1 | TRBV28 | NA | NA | CASSQGLAEAFF | TGTGCCAGCAGTCAAGGACTCGCTGAAGCTTTCTTT
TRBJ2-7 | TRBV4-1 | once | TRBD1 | CASSRGQGLYEQYF | TGCGCCAGCAGCCGAGGACAGGGTTTGTACGAGCAGTACTTC
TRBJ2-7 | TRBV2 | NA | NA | CASSERGLNEQYF | TGTGCCAGCAGTGAAAGGGGGTTGAACGAGCAGTACTTC
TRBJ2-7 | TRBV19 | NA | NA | CASSIRPEEGSYEQYF | TGTGCCAGTAGTATTCGTCCCGAGGAGGGGTCCTACGAGCAGTACTTC
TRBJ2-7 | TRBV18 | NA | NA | CASSPPYEGYEQYF | TGTGCCAGCTCACCGCCATATGAAGGCTACGAGCAGTACTTC
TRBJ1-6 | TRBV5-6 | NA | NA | CASSSHTTGYSPLHF | TGTGCCAGCAGCTCCCACACAACCGGATATTCACCCCTCCACTTT
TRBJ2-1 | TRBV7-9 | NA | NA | CASSSDSQTYNEQFF | TGTGCCAGCAGCTCCGACAGCCAGACCTACAATGAGCAGTTCTTC
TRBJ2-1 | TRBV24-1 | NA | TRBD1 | CATSVQTGNFNEQFF | TGTGCCACCAGTGTTCAGACAGGGAACTTCAATGAGCAGTTCTTC
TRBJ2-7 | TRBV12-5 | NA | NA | CASALDSPAYEQYF | TGTGCTAGTGCCCTGGACAGCCCAGCCTACGAGCAGTACTTC
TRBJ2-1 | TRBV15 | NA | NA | CATSRARNYYNEQFF | TGTGCCACCAGCAGAGCCAGGAACTACTACAATGAGCAGTTCTTC
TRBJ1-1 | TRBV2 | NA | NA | CASSVYGGNTEAFF | TGTGCCAGCAGTGTTTACGGGGGGAACACTGAAGCTTTCTTT
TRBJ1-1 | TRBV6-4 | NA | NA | CASSDSSSGNTEAFF | TGTGCCAGCAGTGACTCGAGTTCCGGGAACACTGAAGCTTTCTTT
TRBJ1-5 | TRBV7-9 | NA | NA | CASSLEGGSRPQHF | TGTGCCAGCAGCTTAGAGGGAGGATCCCGACCCCAGCATTTT
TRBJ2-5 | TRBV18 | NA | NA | CASSLTQGKETQYF | TGTGCCAGCTCACTAACACAGGGTAAAGAGACCCAGTACTTC
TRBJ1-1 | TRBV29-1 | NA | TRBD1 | CSAGDRGNTEAFF | TGCAGCGCCGGGGACAGGGGGAACACTGAAGCTTTCTTT
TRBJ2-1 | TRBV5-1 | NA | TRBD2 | CASSALAGGYNEQFF | TGCGCCAGCAGCGCCCTAGCGGGGGGATACAATGAGCAGTTCTTC
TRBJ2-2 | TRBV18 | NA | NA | CASSPPMGVTGELFF | TGTGCCAGCTCACCACCGATGGGGGTCACCGGGGAGCTGTTTTTT
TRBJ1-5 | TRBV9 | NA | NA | CASSVRGGNQPQHF | TGTGCCAGCAGCGTAAGGGGGGGCAATCAGCCCCAGCATTTT
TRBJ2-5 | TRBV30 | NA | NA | CAWSKGGVETQYF | TGTGCCTGGTCAAAGGGCGGGGTAGAGACCCAGTACTTC
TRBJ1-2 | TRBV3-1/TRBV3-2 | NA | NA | CASSQGEGYGYTF | TGTGCCAGCAGCCAAGGTGAAGGCTATGGCTACACCTTC
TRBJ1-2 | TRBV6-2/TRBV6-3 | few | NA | CASSYIPGDVYGYTF | TGTGCCAGCAGTTACATTCCAGGAGACGTCTATGGCTACACCTTC
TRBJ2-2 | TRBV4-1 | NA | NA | CASSQSIRARVAGELFF | TGCGCCAGCAGCCAGAGCATTAGGGCCAGGGTAGCCGGGGAGCTGTTTTTT
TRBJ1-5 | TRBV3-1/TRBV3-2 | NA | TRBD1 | CASSPTGGNQPQHF | TGTGCCAGCAGCCCTACAGGGGGGAACCAGCCCCAGCATTTT
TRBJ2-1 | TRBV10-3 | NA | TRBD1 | CASRAQGASYEQFF | TGTGCCTCCAGGGCCCAGGGGGCTTCGTATGAGCAGTTCTTC
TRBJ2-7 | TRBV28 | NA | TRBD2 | CASSSAGGHYEQYF | TGTGCCAGCAGTTCCGCGGGGGGGCACTACGAGCAGTACTTC
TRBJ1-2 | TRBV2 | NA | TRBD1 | CASAGGVYGYTF | TGTGCCAGCGCAGGGGGCGTTTATGGCTACACCTTC
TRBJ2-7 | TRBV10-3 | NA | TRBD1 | CAISGPGTGATYEQYF | TGTGCCATCAGTGGCCCCGGGACAGGGGCTACCTACGAGCAGTACTTC
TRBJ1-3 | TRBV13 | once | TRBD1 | CASSERDRLSSGNTIYF | TGTGCCAGCAGCGAAAGGGACAGGCTCAGCTCTGGAAACACCATATATTTT
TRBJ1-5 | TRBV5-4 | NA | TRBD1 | CASSTDRNQPQHF | TGTGCCAGCAGCACGGACAGGAATCAGCCCCAGCATTTT
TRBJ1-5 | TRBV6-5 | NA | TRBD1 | CASRGTVFSNQPQHF | TGTGCCAGCAGGGGGACAGTCTTTAGCAATCAGCCCCAGCATTTT
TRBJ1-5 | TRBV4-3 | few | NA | CASSQGDGRDGQPQHF | TGCGCCAGCAGCCAAGGGGATGGCAGGGATGGTCAGCCCCAGCATTTT
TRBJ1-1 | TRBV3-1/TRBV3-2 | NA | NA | CASSQAAGMNTEAFF | TGTGCCAGCAGCCAAGCTGCAGGTATGAACACTGAAGCTTTCTTT
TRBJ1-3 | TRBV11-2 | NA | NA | CASREAGARNTIYF | TGTGCCAGCAGAGAGGCGGGGGCTAGGAACACCATATATTTT
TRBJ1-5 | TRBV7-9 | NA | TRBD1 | CASSLTKTGGGQPQHF | TGTGCCAGCAGCTTAACCAAGACAGGGGGTGGACAGCCCCAGCATTTT
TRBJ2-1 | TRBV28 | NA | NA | CASIPGPPLNEQFF | TGTGCCAGCATCCCGGGACCCCCACTCAATGAGCAGTTCTTC
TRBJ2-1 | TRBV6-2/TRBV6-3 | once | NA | CASSYPDEQFF | TGTGCCAGCAGTTACCCGGATGAGCAGTTCTTC